The 18 T cell receptor beta chains below all came from one sample that was sequenced in a study of blood T cells in healthy people across ages (dated by TCRdb to the mid-2010s). The receptor library was made with 5' RACE. Reads for this sample came from an Illumina HiSeq 2500. A second about 7 to 12 cycle PCR used a sample-barcoded 5' primer and a J-beta primer mix. TCRdb ran its own pipeline on the public reads, namely fastp trimming at Q25 and MiXCR clone calling, and kept in-frame beta chains. Duplicate CDR3 protein sequences are folded into a single record with the most common DNA and genes. The sample has some 920,000 distinct CDR3 sequences on record, roughly 47% of them singletons. The ten most abundant clones make up about 21% of the sample. The sequenced sample consisted of blood. These receptors came from a woman aged 55 to 70 in good health.

V and J are TRBV6-2 or TRBV6-3 and TRBJ1-2; D is possibly TRBD1 (6 bases). The germline V gene has CDR1 MNHEY and CDR2 SVGEGT. This CDR3 has 14 residues. V lost 6 bases, J lost 4 bases, and 15 bases lay in between. CDR3 in DNA: TGTGCCAGCAGCGTGGACAGCAGGTCCTATGGCTACACCTTC. Protein: CASSVDSRSYGYTF.

The chain joins TRBV18 to TRBJ2-7; TRBD1 agrees at 9 bases. This CDR3 has 15 residues. Germline-derived CDR1 and CDR2 are KGHSH and LQKENI. The ends lost 6 bases at V and 5 bases at J; junction bases unmatched: 11. The CDR3 nucleotides are TGTGCCAGCTCGCCCGGGACAGGGAGTGTGGACGAGCAGTACTTC. As protein: CASSPGTGSVDEQYF.

The table lists this clonotype with a count of one. An end of the junction does not agree with germline; a read error may underlie this. CDR3 region: CASSYLLSAANVLTF. The CDR3 coding sequence is TGTGCCAGCAGTTACTTACTCTCTGCGGCCAACGTCCTGACTTTC. The chain joins TRBV6-5 to TRBJ2-6, with no clear D. Germline V gives CDR1 MNHEY, CDR2 SVGAGI. The CDR3 length is 15 residues.

A few counts support this clonotype. V and J are TRBV7-8 and TRBJ2-4; D possibly matches TRBD1 or TRBD2 (5 bases each). The length of the CDR3 is 20 residues. The germline CDR1 and CDR2 sequences are SGHVS and FQNEAQ. Trimming removed 5 bases from V and 1 base from J, with 27 bases in between. This chain's CDR3 is CASSPIVWQGAVGAKNIQYF. The CDR3 bases are TGTGCCAGCAGCCCTATAGTTTGGCAGGGAGCGGTGGGGGCCAAAAACATTCAGTACTTC.

This chain connects TRBV6-2 or TRBV6-3 to TRBJ2-7; unclear D gene. V was cut by 7 bases and J by 2 bases, with 15 bases left in between. The CDR3 covers 14 residues. Germline V lookup: CDR1 MNHEY, CDR2 SVGEGT. CDR3 nucleotides: TGTGCCAGCATCTCCCCCAGGCGGCCCTACGAGCAGTACTTC. Translation: CASISPRRPYEQYF.

The chain recombines TRBV3-1 with TRBJ2-1, with D uncertain. Germline V gives CDR1 LGHDT, CDR2 YNNKEL (reference sequence). Deletions cut 1 base from V and 10 bases from J, with 11 bases between. The CDR3 has 13 residues. CDR3 amino acids: CASSQVLLEEQFF. In nucleotides, the CDR3 is TGTGCCAGCAGCCAAGTACTATTAGAAGAGCAGTTCTTC.

This clonotype was recorded a few times. The V gene is TRBV7-8, the J gene TRBJ2-7; D may be TRBD2 (6 bases). The ends were cut back, 4 bases at V and 1 base at J, with 17 bases in the middle. Germline V CDR1 and CDR2: SGHVS, FQNEAQ. The CDR3 length is 16 residues. CDR3 DNA: TGTGCCAGCAGCTGGAGGCGCGGGGTTGAGTCCTACGAGCAGTACTTC. It yields the protein CASSWRRGVESYEQYF.

This clonotype was counted a few times. The CDR3 sequence: CASGPRHPSPLHF. CDR3 sequence (DNA): TGTGCCAGCGGCCCTCGACACCCCTCACCCCTCCACTTT. V and J are TRBV27 and TRBJ1-6; no clear D gene. The V gene's germline CDR1 is MNHEY and CDR2 SMNVEV (reference sequence). Trimming shortened V by 8 bases and J by 10 bases, and 15 bases separated the two germline ends. This CDR3 comprises 13 residues.

V gene TRBV3-1 combines with J gene TRBJ1-1; 9 positions agree with TRBD1. The CDR3 loop spans 16 amino acids. Germline assignment: CDR1 LGHDT and CDR2 YNNKEL (reference sequence). The trim removed 2 bases at V and 1 base at J, leaving 5 bases unmatched. This chain's CDR3 is CASSQNLGQGNTEAFF. CDR3 bases: TGTGCCAGCAGCCAAAATCTGGGACAGGGGAACACTGAAGCTTTCTTT.

This clonotype appeared a single time. The V gene is TRBV20-1, the J gene TRBJ1-2, with D possibly being TRBD1 (6 bases). There are 13 residues in the CDR3. V gave up 6 bases and J gave up 6 bases, with 17 bases separating them. Germline values: CDR1 DFQATT, CDR2 SNEGSKA (reference sequence). CDR3 region: CSADHREMNGYTF. CDR3 DNA sequence: TGCAGTGCAGATCACAGGGAAATGAATGGCTACACCTTC.

This clonotype was counted once. The chain joins TRBV20-1 to TRBJ2-7; 7 bases fit TRBD1. V gave up 1 base and J gave up 2 bases; unmatched junction bases: 11. The CDR3 has 16 residues. The germline V gene has CDR1 DFQATT and CDR2 SNEGSKA (reference sequence). In DNA form, the CDR3 reads TGCAGTGCTAGAGTCTTCGGAACAGGGGCTCCCTACGAGCAGTACTTC. Residues: CSARVFGTGAPYEQYF.

The gene calls are TRBV7-6 and TRBJ2-5; D remains unclear. V lost 4 bases and J 5 bases, leaving 8 bases between the germline ends. In germline, CDR1 is SGHVS, CDR2 FNYEAQ. The CDR3 is made up of 12 amino acids. CDR3: CASSSVVETQYF. The CDR3 DNA sequence: TGTGCCAGCAGCTCCGTCGTTGAGACCCAGTACTTC.

V usage is TRBV15 and J usage is TRBJ2-5; 11 bases line up with TRBD2. The J call may be in error: the DNA end matches TRBJ2-7 better. This CDR3 region has 16 residues. Germline lookup yields CDR1 LNHNV and CDR2 YYDKDF (reference sequence). CDR3 amino acids: CATSVPGLAAPYEQYF. The CDR3 DNA follows: TGTGCCACCAGCGTCCCGGGACTAGCGGCTCCCTACGAGCAGTACTTC.

The chain is built from TRBV7-2 and TRBJ2-3; 7 positions agree with TRBD2. The CDR3 is 19 residues long. The trim removed 5 bases at V and 0 bases at J, leaving 17 bases unmatched. Germline V CDR1 and CDR2: SGHTA, FQGNSA. The CDR3 bases are TGTGCCAGCAGCCCACGAGGGCCCCTAGCGGACCTAAGCACAGATACGCAGTATTTT. Protein product: CASSPRGPLADLSTDTQYF.

V is TRBV4-1 and J is TRBJ2-7; D may be TRBD2 (6 bases). Germline loops: CDR1 MGHRA, CDR2 YSYEKL. CDR3 length: 16 amino acids. V dropped 1 base and J dropped 7 bases, with 20 bases sitting between them. The CDR3 loop is CASSQVFTAGYNEQYF. Written as DNA, the CDR3 is TGCGCCAGCAGCCAAGTCTTCACCGCGGGATACAATGAGCAGTACTTC.

This clonotype was seen only a few times. The chain uses TRBV10-3 and TRBJ2-1, with TRBD2 matching 13 bases. The germline CDR1 and CDR2 sequences are ENHRY and SYGVKD. Trimming took 2 bases from V and 4 from J; bases not matched to a gene: 5. There are 17 residues in the CDR3. CDR3 nucleotide sequence: TGTGCCATCAGTGAGACAGAGACTAGCGGGAGGTACAATGAGCAGTTCTTC. The encoded protein is CAISETETSGRYNEQFF.

The CDR3 spells CASNGNRGNQPQHF. Written as DNA, the CDR3 is TGTGCCAGCAATGGAAATCGGGGCAATCAGCCCCAGCATTTT. The chain recombines TRBV2 with TRBJ1-5; no clear D. CDR3 length: 14 amino acids. Trimming took 7 bases from V and 2 from J, leaving 12 bases between them. Looked up from germline, CDR1 is SNHLY and CDR2 is FYNNEI.

With respect to this clonotype: Because the CDR3 is missing its conserved closing phenylalanine or tryptophan, this is likely a read error. This rearrangement joins TRBV5-1 to TRBJ2-5; tentatively, D is TRBD2 (6 bases). The length of the CDR3 is 15 residues. The ends were cut back, 0 bases at V and 11 bases at J, with 20 bases in the middle. The germline V gene has CDR1 SGHRS and CDR2 YFSETQ. CDR3 bases: TGCGCCAGCAGCTTGGCCCTCGAACGGGAGACCGCGCAGTACCTC. Encoded protein: CASSLALERETAQYL.